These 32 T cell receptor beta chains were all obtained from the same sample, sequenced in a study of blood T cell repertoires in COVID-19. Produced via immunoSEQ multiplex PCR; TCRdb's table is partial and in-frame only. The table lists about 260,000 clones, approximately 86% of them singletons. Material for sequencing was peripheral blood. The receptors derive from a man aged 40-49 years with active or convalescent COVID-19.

DNA for the CDR3: TGTGCCAGCAGCCAAGGGGTTGGGCAGGGGGGAAGAGAGACCCAGTACTTC. Protein product: CASSQGVGQGGRETQYF. The genes are TRBV3-1 (or the pseudogene TRBV3-2) and TRBJ2-5; perhaps TRBD1 as D (7 bases). Per germline, CDR1 LGHDT and CDR2 YNNKEL (reference sequence). The CDR3 totals 17 residues. The germline V and J ends were trimmed by 1 base and 4 bases, with 19 bases remaining between them.

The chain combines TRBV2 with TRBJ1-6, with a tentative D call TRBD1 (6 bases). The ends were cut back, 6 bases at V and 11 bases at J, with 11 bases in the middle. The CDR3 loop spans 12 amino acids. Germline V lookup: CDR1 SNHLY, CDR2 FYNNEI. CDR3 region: CASRAGQTPLHF. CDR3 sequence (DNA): TGTGCCAGCAGAGCAGGACAGACACCCCTCCACTTT.

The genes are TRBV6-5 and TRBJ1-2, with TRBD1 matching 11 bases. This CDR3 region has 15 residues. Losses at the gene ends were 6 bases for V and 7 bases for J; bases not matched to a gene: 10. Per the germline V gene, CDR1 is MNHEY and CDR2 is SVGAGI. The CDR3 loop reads CASSPFGQGAAGYTF. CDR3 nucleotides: TGTGCCAGCAGCCCCTTTGGACAGGGGGCGGCTGGCTACACCTTC.

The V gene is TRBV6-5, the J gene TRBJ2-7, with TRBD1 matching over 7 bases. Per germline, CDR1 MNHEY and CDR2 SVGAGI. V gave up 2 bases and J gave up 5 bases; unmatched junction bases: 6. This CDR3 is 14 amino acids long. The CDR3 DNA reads TGTGCCAGCAGTTACGGACAGGTGTTAGACGAGCAGTACTTC. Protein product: CASSYGQVLDEQYF.

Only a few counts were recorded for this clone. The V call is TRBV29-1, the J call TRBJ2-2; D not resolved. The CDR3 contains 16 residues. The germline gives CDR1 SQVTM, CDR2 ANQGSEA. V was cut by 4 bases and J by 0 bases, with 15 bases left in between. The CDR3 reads CSVAGQLSPNTGELFF. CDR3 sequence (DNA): TGCAGCGTTGCGGGTCAACTCTCCCCGAACACCGGGGAGCTGTTTTTT.

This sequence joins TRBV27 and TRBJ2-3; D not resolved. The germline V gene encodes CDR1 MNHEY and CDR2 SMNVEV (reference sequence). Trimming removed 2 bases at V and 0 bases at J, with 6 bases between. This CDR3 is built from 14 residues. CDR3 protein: CASSLERSTDTQYF. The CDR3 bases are TGTGCCAGCAGTTTAGAGCGTAGCACAGATACGCAGTATTTT.

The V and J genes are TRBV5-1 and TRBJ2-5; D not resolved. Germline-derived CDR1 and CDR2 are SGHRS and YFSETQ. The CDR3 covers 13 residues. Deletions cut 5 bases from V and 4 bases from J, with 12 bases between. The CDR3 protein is CASSPKPGETQYF. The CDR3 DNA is TGCGCCAGCAGTCCCAAACCCGGAGAGACCCAGTACTTC.

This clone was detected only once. The CDR3 is CASSLASGAAQETQYF. For the CDR3, the DNA is TGTGCCAGCAGCTTAGCAAGTGGAGCGGCGCAAGAGACCCAGTACTTC. The genes are TRBV11-2 and TRBJ2-5; a possible D gene is TRBD2 (5 bases). CDR3 length equals 16 residues. Germline CDR1 reads SGHAT; CDR2 reads FQNNGV. Trimming left V 1 base short and J 2 bases short, with 14 bases between.

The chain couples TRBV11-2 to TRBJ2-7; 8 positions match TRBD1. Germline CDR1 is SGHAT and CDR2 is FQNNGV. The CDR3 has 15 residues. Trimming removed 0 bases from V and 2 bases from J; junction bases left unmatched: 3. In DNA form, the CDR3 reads TGTGCCAGCAGCTTAGAGAGGACAGGGCCCTACGAGCAGTACTTC. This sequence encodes CASSLERTGPYEQYF.

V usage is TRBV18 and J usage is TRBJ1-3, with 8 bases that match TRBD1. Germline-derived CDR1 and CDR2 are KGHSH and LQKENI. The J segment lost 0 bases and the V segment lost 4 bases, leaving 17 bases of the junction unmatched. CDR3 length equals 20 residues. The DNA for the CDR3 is TGTGCCAGCTCACTTTTTGGGGACAGGAGATTGTCCCTCTCTGGAAACACCATATATTTT. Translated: CASSLFGDRRLSLSGNTIYF.

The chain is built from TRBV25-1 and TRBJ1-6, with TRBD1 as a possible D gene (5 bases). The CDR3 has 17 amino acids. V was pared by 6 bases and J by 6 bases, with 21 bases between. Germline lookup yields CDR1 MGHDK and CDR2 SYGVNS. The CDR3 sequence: CASRKEAVGHFNSPLHF. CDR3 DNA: TGTGCCAGCAGGAAAGAGGCGGTAGGACATTTTAATTCACCCCTCCACTTT.

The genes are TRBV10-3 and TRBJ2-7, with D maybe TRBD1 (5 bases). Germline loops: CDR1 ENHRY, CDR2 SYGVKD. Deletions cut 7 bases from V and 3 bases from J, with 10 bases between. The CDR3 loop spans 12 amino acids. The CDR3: CAITTDSYEQYF. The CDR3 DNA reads TGTGCCATCACCACAGACAGCTACGAGCAGTACTTC.

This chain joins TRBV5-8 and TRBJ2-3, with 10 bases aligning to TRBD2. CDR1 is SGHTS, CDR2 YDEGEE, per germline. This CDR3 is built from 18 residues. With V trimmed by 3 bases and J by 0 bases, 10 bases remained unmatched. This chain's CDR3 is CASSWGASGSSSTDTQYF. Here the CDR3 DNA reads TGTGCCAGCAGCTGGGGGGCTAGCGGGAGTTCGAGCACAGATACGCAGTATTTT.

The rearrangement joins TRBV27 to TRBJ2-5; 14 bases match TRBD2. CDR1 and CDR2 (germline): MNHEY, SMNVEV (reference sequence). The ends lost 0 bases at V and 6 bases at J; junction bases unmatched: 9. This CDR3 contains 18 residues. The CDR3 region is CASSLSSGTSGGVKTQYF. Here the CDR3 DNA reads TGTGCCAGCAGTTTATCGAGTGGGACTAGCGGGGGTGTTAAGACCCAGTACTTC.

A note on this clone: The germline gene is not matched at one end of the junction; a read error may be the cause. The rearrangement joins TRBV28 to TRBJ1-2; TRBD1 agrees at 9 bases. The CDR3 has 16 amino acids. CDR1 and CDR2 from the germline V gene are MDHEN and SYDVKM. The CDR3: CASRLSRDRVFHGYTF. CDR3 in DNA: TGTGCCAGCAGGTTATCAAGGGACAGGGTGTTCCATGGCTACACCTTC.

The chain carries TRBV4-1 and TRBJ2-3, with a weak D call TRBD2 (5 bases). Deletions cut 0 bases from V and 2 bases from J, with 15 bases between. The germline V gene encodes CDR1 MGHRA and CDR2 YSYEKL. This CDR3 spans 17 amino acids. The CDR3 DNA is TGCGCCAGCAGCCAAGACTCTTTTTCCCTAGCCACAGATACGCAGTATTTT. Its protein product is CASSQDSFSLATDTQYF.

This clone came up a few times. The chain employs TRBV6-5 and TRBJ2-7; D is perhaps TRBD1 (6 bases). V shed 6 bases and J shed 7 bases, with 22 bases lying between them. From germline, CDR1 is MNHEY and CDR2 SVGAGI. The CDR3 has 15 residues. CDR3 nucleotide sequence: TGTGCCAGCAGACCAAAGACAGGCAGCTTGAAGGAGCAGTACTTC. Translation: CASRPKTGSLKEQYF.

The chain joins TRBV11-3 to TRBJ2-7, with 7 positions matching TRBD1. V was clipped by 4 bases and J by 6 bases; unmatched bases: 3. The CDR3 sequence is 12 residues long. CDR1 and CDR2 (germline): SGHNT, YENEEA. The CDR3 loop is CASSSTGVEQYF. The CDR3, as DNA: TGTGCCAGCAGCTCAACAGGGGTCGAGCAGTACTTC. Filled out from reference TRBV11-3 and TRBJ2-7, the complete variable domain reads EAGVVQSPRYKIIEKKQPVAFWCNPISGHNTLYWYLQNLGQGPELLIRYENEEAVDDSQLPKDRFSAERLKGVDSTLKIQPAELGDSAVYLCASSSTGVEQYFGPGTRLTVT.

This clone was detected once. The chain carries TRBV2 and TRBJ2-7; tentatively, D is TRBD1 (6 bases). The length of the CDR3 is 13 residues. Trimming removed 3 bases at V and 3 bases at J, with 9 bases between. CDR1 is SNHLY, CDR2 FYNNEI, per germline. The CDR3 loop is CASSDSGDYEQYF. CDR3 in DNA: TGTGCCAGCAGTGATTCAGGGGACTACGAGCAGTACTTC.

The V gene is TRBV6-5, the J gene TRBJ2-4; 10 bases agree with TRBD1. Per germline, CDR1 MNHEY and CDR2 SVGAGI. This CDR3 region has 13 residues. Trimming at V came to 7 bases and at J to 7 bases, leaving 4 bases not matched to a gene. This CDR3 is CASTGQGGNIQYF. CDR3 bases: TGTGCCAGCACCGGACAGGGGGGGAACATTCAGTACTTC.

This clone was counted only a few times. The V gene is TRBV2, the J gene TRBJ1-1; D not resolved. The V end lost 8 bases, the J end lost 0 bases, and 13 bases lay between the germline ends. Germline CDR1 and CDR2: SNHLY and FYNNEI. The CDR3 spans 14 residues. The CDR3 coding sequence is TGTGCCAGCGCCCGCACGGGTATGAACACTGAAGCTTTCTTT. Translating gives CASARTGMNTEAFF.

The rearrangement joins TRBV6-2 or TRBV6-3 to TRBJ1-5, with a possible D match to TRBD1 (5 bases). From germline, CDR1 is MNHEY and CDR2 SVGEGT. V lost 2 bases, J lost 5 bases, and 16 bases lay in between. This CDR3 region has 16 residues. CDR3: CASSYAPGQRDQPQHF. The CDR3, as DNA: TGTGCCAGCAGTTACGCTCCAGGGCAGCGGGATCAGCCCCAGCATTTT.

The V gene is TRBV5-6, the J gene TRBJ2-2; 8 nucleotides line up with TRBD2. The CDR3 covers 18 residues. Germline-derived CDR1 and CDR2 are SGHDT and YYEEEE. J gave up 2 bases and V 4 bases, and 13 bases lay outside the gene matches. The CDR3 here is CASSPSREIAGNTGELFF. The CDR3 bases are TGTGCCAGCAGCCCCTCTCGGGAGATAGCGGGAAACACCGGGGAGCTGTTTTTT.

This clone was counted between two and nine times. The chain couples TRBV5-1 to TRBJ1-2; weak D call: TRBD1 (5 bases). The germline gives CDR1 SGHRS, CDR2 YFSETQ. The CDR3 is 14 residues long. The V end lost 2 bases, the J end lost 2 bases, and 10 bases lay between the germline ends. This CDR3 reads CASSLSGDNYGYTF. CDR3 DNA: TGCGCCAGCAGCTTAAGCGGGGACAACTATGGCTACACCTTC.

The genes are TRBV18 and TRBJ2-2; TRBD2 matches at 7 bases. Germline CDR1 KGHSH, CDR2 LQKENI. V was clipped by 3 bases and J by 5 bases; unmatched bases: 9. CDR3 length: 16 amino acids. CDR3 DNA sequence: TGTGCCAGCTCACCTCTTCCTGCGGGAGAGACCGGGGAGCTGTTTTTT. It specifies CASSPLPAGETGELFF. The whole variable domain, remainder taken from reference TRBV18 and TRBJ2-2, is NAGVMQNPRHLVRRRGQEARLRCSPMKGHSHVYWYRQLPEEGLKFMVYLQKENIIDESGMPKERFSAEFPKEGPSILRIQQVVRGDSAAYFCASSPLPAGETGELFFGEGSRLTVL.

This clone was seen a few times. The CDR3 sequence is CASSPQDVYRGTDTQYF. The CDR3 nucleotides are TGTGCCAGCAGCCCCCAGGACGTCTACAGGGGGACAGATACGCAGTATTTT. The rearrangement uses TRBV7-3 and TRBJ2-3, with 8 bases that match TRBD1. This CDR3 contains 17 residues. Germline loops: CDR1 SGHTA, CDR2 FQGTGA. Trimming took 5 bases from V and 3 from J; bases not matched to a gene: 13. The full variable domain, with the rest looked up from reference TRBV7-3 and TRBJ2-3, is GAGVSQTPSNKVTEKGKYVELRCDPISGHTALYWYRQSLGQGPEFLIYFQGTGAADDSGLPNDRFFAVRPEGSVSTLKIQRTERGDSAVYLCASSPQDVYRGTDTQYFGPGTRLTVL.

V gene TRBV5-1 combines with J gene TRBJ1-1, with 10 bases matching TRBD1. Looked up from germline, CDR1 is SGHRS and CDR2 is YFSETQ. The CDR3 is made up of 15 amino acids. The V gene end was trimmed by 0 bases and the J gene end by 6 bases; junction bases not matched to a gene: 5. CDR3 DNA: TGCGCCAGCAGCTTGGGGACAGGGGGAAGCCCTGAAGCTTTCTTT. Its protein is CASSLGTGGSPEAFF.

The CDR3 reads CASSQVLGADNSPLHF. CDR3 DNA sequence: TGCGCCAGCAGCCAAGTTTTGGGGGCCGATAATTCACCCCTCCACTTT. V gene TRBV4-1 combines with J gene TRBJ1-6; possibly TRBD1 for D (6 bases). V was trimmed by 1 base and J by 5 bases, leaving 12 bases between them. The germline gives CDR1 MGHRA, CDR2 YSYEKL. The CDR3 is made up of 16 amino acids.

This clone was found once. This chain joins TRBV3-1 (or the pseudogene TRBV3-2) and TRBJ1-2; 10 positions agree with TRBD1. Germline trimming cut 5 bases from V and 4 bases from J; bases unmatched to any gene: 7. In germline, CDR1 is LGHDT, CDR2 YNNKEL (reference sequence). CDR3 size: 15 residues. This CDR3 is CASSTWTGGGYGYTF. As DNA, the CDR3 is TGTGCCAGCAGCACCTGGACAGGGGGTGGCTATGGCTACACCTTC.

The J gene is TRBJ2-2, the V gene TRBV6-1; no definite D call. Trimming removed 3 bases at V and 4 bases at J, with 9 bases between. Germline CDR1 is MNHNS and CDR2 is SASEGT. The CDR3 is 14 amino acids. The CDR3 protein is CASSDRPSTGELFF. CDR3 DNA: TGTGCCAGCAGTGACAGGCCGAGCACCGGGGAGCTGTTTTTT.

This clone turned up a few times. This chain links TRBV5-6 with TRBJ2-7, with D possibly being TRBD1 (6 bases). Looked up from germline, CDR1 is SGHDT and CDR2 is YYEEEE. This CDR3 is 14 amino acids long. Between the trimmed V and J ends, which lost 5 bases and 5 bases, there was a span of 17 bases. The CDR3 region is CASSIENRVHEQYF. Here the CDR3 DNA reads TGTGCCAGCAGTATTGAGAACAGGGTCCACGAGCAGTACTTC.

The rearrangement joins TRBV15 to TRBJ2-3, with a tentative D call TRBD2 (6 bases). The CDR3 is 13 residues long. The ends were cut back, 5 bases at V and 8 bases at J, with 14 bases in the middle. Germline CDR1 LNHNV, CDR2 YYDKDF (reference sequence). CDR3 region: CATSRDFQGTQYF. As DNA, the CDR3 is TGTGCCACCAGCCGGGACTTCCAAGGTACGCAGTATTTT. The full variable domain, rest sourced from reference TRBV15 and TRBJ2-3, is DAMVIQNPRYQVTQFGKPVTLSCSQTLNHNVMYWYQQKSSQAPKLLFHYYDKDFNNEADTPDNFQSRRPNTSFCFLDIRSPGLGDTAMYLCATSRDFQGTQYFGPGTRLTVL.